A single sample is the source of the 25 T cell receptor beta chains below, sequenced in a study of cytomegalovirus exposure and HLA in healthy donors. PCR used 60 Vbeta primers and 13 Jbeta primers. Measured with immunoSEQ multiplex PCR; TCRdb has only the in-frame clones, and not every one. Here the sample spans around 37,000 clones, around 74% being singletons. Sample: PBMCs. The origin of the receptors is a man aged 25-45 years in good health and CMV-seronegative.

The chain links TRBV28 to TRBJ1-6, with TRBD1 identical over 8 bases. Looked up from germline, CDR1 is MDHEN and CDR2 is SYDVKM. This CDR3 comprises 14 residues. V shed 5 bases, J shed 10 bases, and the junction held 7 bases outside the gene matches. CDR3 sequence reads: CASSLDRGRSPLHF. CDR3 bases: TGTGCCAGCAGTCTCGACAGGGGACGCTCACCCCTCCACTTT.

V and J are TRBV5-4 and TRBJ2-3; 8 bases are a match to TRBD2. CDR3 length equals 18 residues. Trimming at V came to 3 bases and at J to 6 bases, leaving 18 bases not matched to a gene. Per the germline V gene, CDR1 is SGHNT and CDR2 is YYREEE (reference sequence). CDR3 amino acids: CASSSIAGTISTRDTQYF. In DNA form, the CDR3 reads TGTGCCAGCAGCTCTATAGCGGGGACAATATCAACCCGCGATACGCAGTATTTT.

In its sample, this clone was seen once. V gene TRBV6-5 combines with J gene TRBJ2-5; 12 bases map to TRBD2. Trimming took 4 bases from V and 9 from J; bases not matched to a gene: 12. The length of the CDR3 is 16 residues. From germline, CDR1 is MNHEY and CDR2 SVGAGI. The DNA of the CDR3 is TGTGCCAGCAGTTCCCTCCGGACTAGCGGGACAGGAGCCCAGTACTTC. Its protein product is CASSSLRTSGTGAQYF.

This clone was seen only a few times. V and J are TRBV30 and TRBJ2-3; D ambiguous. Germline CDR1 and CDR2: GTSNPN and SVGIG (reference sequence). The CDR3 consists of 14 residues. Trimming stripped 2 bases from V and 2 bases from J, with 11 bases between. In DNA form, the CDR3 reads TGTGCCTGGAGTCGCGGCCTAAACACAGATACGCAGTATTTT. This encodes CAWSRGLNTDTQYF.

Here the CDR3 DNA reads TGTGCCAGCACCGACAGTAACCTCTCTGGGGCCAACGTCCTGACTTTC. Protein product: CASTDSNLSGANVLTF. V and J are TRBV28 and TRBJ2-6; maybe TRBD1 (5 bases). This CDR3 spans 16 amino acids. Trimming took 7 bases from V and 0 from J, leaving 13 bases between them. Germline V lookup: CDR1 MDHEN, CDR2 SYDVKM.

This chain links TRBV10-1 with TRBJ2-7; 13 positions agree with TRBD2. Germline V gene data show CDR1 as WNHNN and CDR2 as SYGVQD (reference sequence). Losses at the gene ends were 4 bases for V and 5 bases for J; bases not matched to a gene: 8. The CDR3 spans 16 residues. This chain's CDR3 is CASSGSGLAGDHEQYF. The DNA of the CDR3 is TGCGCCAGCAGTGGATCAGGACTAGCGGGAGACCACGAGCAGTACTTC.

This clone occurred a few times. The chain has TRBV5-1 and TRBJ2-7; 9 bases are a match to TRBD1. Losses at the gene ends were 2 bases for V and 1 base for J; bases not matched to a gene: 4. The CDR3 covers 15 residues. Germline CDR1 SGHRS, CDR2 YFSETQ. CDR3 nucleotide sequence: TGCGCCAGCAGCTTACAGGGGGCAACGTCCTACGAGCAGTACTTC. It translates to CASSLQGATSYEQYF.

The chain recombines TRBV7-9 with TRBJ2-7; a possible D gene is TRBD2 (5 bases). The CDR3 sequence is 12 residues long. V lost 1 base to trimming and J lost 6 bases, with 7 bases between them. Germline CDR1 is SEHNR and CDR2 is FQNEAQ (reference sequence). The CDR3 reads CASSLVGSEQYF. DNA for the CDR3: TGTGCCAGCAGCTTAGTAGGGAGCGAGCAGTACTTC. The full variable domain, completed using reference TRBV7-9 and TRBJ2-7, is DTGVSQNPRHKITKRGQNVTFRCDPISEHNRLYWYRQTLGQGPEFLTYFQNEAQLEKSRLLSDRFSAERPKGSFSTLEIQRTEQGDSAMYLCASSLVGSEQYFGPGTRLTVT.

The CDR3: CASSYSSDRGEQYF. In nucleotides, the CDR3 is TGTGCCAGCAGTTACTCCTCGGACAGGGGAGAGCAGTACTTC. The chain employs TRBV6-5 and TRBJ2-7; 9 positions match TRBD1. CDR1 MNHEY and CDR2 SVGAGI come from the germline V gene. V lost 0 bases and J lost 7; bases outside the gene matches: 4. The CDR3 sequence is 14 residues long.

This clone was seen only a few times. The V gene is TRBV5-1, the J gene TRBJ2-1; 9 positions match TRBD2. V dropped 4 bases and J dropped 6; count of bases not matched to a gene: 14. Germline assignment: CDR1 SGHRS and CDR2 YFSETQ. The CDR3 is 17 amino acids. CDR3 in amino acids: CASSASTLAGPSNEQFF. In DNA form, the CDR3 reads TGCGCCAGCAGCGCCTCTACTCTAGCGGGGCCCTCCAATGAGCAGTTCTTC.

This rearrangement joins TRBV10-3 to TRBJ2-7; maybe TRBD2 (5 bases). The CDR3 is 12 amino acids. Trimming left V 2 bases short and J 6 bases short, with 8 bases between. Germline V gene data show CDR1 as ENHRY and CDR2 as SYGVKD. CDR3 region: CAISERGFEQYF. In DNA form, the CDR3 reads TGTGCCATCAGTGAGCGAGGGTTCGAGCAGTACTTC.

V and J are TRBV6-5 and TRBJ2-5; a weak D match, TRBD1 (6 bases). Trimming removed 5 bases at V and 5 bases at J, with 12 bases between. Germline CDR1 reads MNHEY; CDR2 reads SVGAGI. CDR3 length equals 13 residues. In nucleotides, the CDR3 is TGTGCCAGCAGTGCCGACAGGCGGGAGACCCAGTACTTC. The encoded protein is CASSADRRETQYF.

This clone came up a few times. V is TRBV5-3 and J is TRBJ1-6; a weak D match, TRBD1 (6 bases). TRBV5-3 is designated an ORF whose function remains uncertain. CDR3 length equals 17 residues. Trimming shortened V by 6 bases and J by 0 bases, and 16 bases separated the two germline ends. The CDR3 bases are TGTGCCAGAATACGGACAGTTCTTAGCTCCTATAATTCACCCCTCCACTTT. This encodes CARIRTVLSSYNSPLHF.

The rearrangement links TRBV7-9 to TRBJ2-1; weak D call: TRBD1 (5 bases). With 5 bases removed from V and 4 bases from J, the gap between germline ends came to 15 bases. The CDR3 is 15 residues long. In germline, CDR1 is SEHNR, CDR2 FQNEAQ (reference sequence). The CDR3 DNA sequence: TGTGCCAGCAGCCCCGACAGCGCACGTTACAATGAGCAGTTCTTC. Residues: CASSPDSARYNEQFF. Drawing the rest from reference TRBV7-9 and TRBJ2-1, the complete variable domain is DTGVSQNPRHKITKRGQNVTFRCDPISEHNRLYWYRQTLGQGPEFLTYFQNEAQLEKSRLLSDRFSAERPKGSFSTLEIQRTEQGDSAMYLCASSPDSARYNEQFFGPGTRLTVL.

The V call is TRBV28, the J call TRBJ1-2, with 7 bases identical to TRBD1. The J segment lost 8 bases and the V segment lost 5 bases, leaving 8 bases of the junction unmatched. This CDR3 has 13 amino acids. CDR1 is MDHEN and CDR2 is SYDVKM in the germline V gene. The CDR3 region has the DNA TGTGCCAGCAGTCCCGACAGGGTTAGCGGCTACACCTTC. Protein: CASSPDRVSGYTF.

This chain joins TRBV7-8 and TRBJ2-7; 10 nucleotides line up with TRBD2. This CDR3 comprises 15 residues. Germline V gene data show CDR1 as SGHVS and CDR2 as FQNEAQ. The J segment lost 0 bases and the V segment lost 6 bases, leaving 5 bases of the junction unmatched. The CDR3 is CASSFTSGDSYEQYF. The CDR3 bases are TGTGCCAGCAGTTTTACTAGCGGGGACTCCTACGAGCAGTACTTC.

The chain joins TRBV11-2 to TRBJ1-3; 8 nucleotides line up with TRBD1. Germline trimming cut 6 bases from V and 6 bases from J; bases unmatched to any gene: 13. The CDR3 runs 16 residues. The germline CDR1 and CDR2 sequences are SGHAT and FQNNGV. CDR3 sequence reads: CASRVPFRGLENTIYF. Written as DNA, the CDR3 is TGTGCCAGCAGGGTCCCATTCAGGGGGCTTGAAAACACCATATATTTT.

V is TRBV5-4 and J is TRBJ1-2, with D maybe TRBD1 (5 bases). The V and J ends lost 6 bases and 2 bases respectively, with 14 bases between them. The germline gives CDR1 SGHNT, CDR2 YYREEE (reference sequence). CDR3 length equals 14 residues. The CDR3: CASTPRAGNYGYTF. The CDR3 coding sequence is TGTGCCAGCACCCCTCGGGCAGGGAACTATGGCTACACCTTC.

V usage is TRBV19 and J usage is TRBJ2-7, with TRBD2 matching 10 bases. With 5 bases clipped from V and 6 bases from J, the junction kept 7 bases outside the gene matches. CDR1 and CDR2 (germline): LNHDA, SQIVND (reference sequence). This CDR3 region has 14 residues. In nucleotides, the CDR3 is TGTGCCAGTAGTTGGGTAGCGGGAGGAGGCGAGCAGTACTTC. Translation: CASSWVAGGGEQYF.

The genes are TRBV6-5 and TRBJ2-6, with a possible D match to TRBD1 (6 bases). The germline V gene encodes CDR1 MNHEY and CDR2 SVGAGI. This CDR3 spans 16 amino acids. The V gene lost 4 bases and the J gene lost 2 bases, with 12 bases spanning the gap. The CDR3 DNA is TGTGCCAGCAGTTTCAGACCAGGGGCTGGGGCCAACGTCCTGACTTTC. Translation gives CASSFRPGAGANVLTF.

CDR3 amino acids: CASGLGAGVYNEQFF. CDR3 DNA: TGTGCTAGTGGTTTGGGGGCGGGAGTCTACAATGAGCAGTTCTTC. The genes are TRBV12-5 and TRBJ2-1, with 7 bases matching TRBD2. Germline trimming cut 1 base from V and 3 bases from J; bases unmatched to any gene: 3. CDR3 size: 15 residues. The germline V gene encodes CDR1 LGHNT and CDR2 FRNRAP.

This chain links TRBV18 with TRBJ1-3; D unclear. CDR1 and CDR2 from the germline V gene are KGHSH and LQKENI. V was clipped by 3 bases and J by 2 bases, with 11 bases between them. The CDR3 contains 15 residues. The CDR3 DNA reads as TGTGCCAGCTCACCGGTTCAGGCAGCTGGAAACACCATATATTTT. Its translation: CASSPVQAAGNTIYF.

This rearrangement joins TRBV28 to TRBJ1-4; 7 nucleotides line up with TRBD1. Germline trimming cut 5 bases from V and 10 bases from J; bases unmatched to any gene: 10. CDR3 length: 14 amino acids. CDR1 is MDHEN and CDR2 is SYDVKM in the germline V gene. As DNA, the CDR3 is TGTGCCAGCAGTCCCGGGGTAGGGGGCGGAAAACTGTTTTTT. It translates to CASSPGVGGGKLFF.

The chain uses TRBV10-3 and TRBJ2-7; 9 bases match TRBD1. Trimming took 0 bases from V and 2 from J; bases not matched to a gene: 2. Germline V gives CDR1 ENHRY, CDR2 SYGVKD. The CDR3 extends over 15 amino acids. In DNA form, the CDR3 reads TGTGCCATCAGTGAGTCGACAGGGGGAGCCTACGAGCAGTACTTC. Residues: CAISESTGGAYEQYF.

This clone was recorded only once. The chain links TRBV6-5 to TRBJ2-7; D remains unclear. The CDR3 is 11 amino acids. V was clipped by 6 bases and J by 3 bases, with 6 bases between them. Germline values: CDR1 MNHEY, CDR2 SVGAGI. Here the CDR3 reads CASRGLYEQYF. CDR3 bases: TGTGCCAGCAGGGGCCTCTACGAGCAGTACTTC.